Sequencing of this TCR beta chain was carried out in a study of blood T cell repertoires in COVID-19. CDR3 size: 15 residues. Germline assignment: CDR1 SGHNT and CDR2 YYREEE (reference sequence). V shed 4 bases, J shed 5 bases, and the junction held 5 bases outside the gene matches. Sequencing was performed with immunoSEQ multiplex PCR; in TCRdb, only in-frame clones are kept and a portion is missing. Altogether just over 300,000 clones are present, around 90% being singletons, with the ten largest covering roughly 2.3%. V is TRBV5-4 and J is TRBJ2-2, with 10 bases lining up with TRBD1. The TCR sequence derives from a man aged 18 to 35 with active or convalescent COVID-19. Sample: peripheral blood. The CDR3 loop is CASSIGTGVTGELFF. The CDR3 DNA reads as TGTGCCAGCAGCATTGGGACAGGGGTTACCGGGGAGCTGTTTTTT.